This T cell receptor (beta chain) was sequenced during a study of identical twins. The cDNA had a unique molecular identifier and a template-switch universal primer site. Via MiXCR, TCRdb re-called the 5' RACE reads, giving one row per CDR3 protein. The sample has 350,000 or so distinct CDR3 sequences, 7% to 9.5% seen once. This clonotype was seen repeatedly, ten times or more. Deletions cut 0 bases from V and 2 bases from J, with 4 bases between. This CDR3 is built from 13 residues. Germline V gene data show CDR1 as SGHRS and CDR2 as YFSETQ. The specimen was naive T cells sorted from blood. The TCR was taken from a woman between 45 and 65 years old in good health. The chain joins TRBV5-1 to TRBJ2-3; no reliable D call. In DNA, the CDR3 is TGCGCCAGCAGCTTGGAAAACACAGATACGCAGTATTTT. Translating it yields CASSLENTDTQYF.